This T cell receptor (beta chain) came from a study of CD4 T cells in relation to SARS-CoV-2 and coronaviruses. Across the whole study: Convalescent donors were aged about 20 to 80, with median approximately 41 years. General study findings and limits: Crossreactivity was assessed only for spike protein, not other viral proteins. Approximately 65% of donors had memory CD4+ clonotypes crossrecognizing SARS-CoV-2 and common cold coronavirus spike.

With respect to this clone: The antigen is undetermined.

Assay: immunoSEQ multiplex PCR; the TCRdb copy retains only in-frame clones and omits some. The profile covers about 36,000 clones, with around 77% appearing a single time and around 21% taken by the ten largest. Naive or memory CD4+ cells were cultured 1:1 with T cell-depleted PBMCs plus CEF. Sequencing was done on a sample of memory CD4+ T cells from PBMCs, cultured in vitro. This clonotype was obtained from an adult with COVID-19.

CDR3 loop: CASSLQDTIYEQYF. The CDR3 nucleotides are TGTGCCAGCAGTTTACAGGACACGATCTACGAGCAGTACTTC. The rearrangement joins TRBV28 to TRBJ2-7; possibly TRBD1 for D (5 bases). V shed 2 bases and J shed 3 bases, with 11 bases lying between them. CDR3 length: 14 amino acids. Germline values: CDR1 MDHEN, CDR2 SYDVKM.